These T cell receptor beta chains were read from a single sample in a study of shared clonotypes between healthy human individuals. Clones were read by immunoSEQ multiplex PCR, and TCRdb kept only the in-frame ones, dropping some. The table has 2 million to 2.5 million clones, 80% to 95% seen once. Material for sequencing was naive CD4+ T cells from PBMCs. Every receptor here comes from a man aged 18 to 30 in good health. Some clones in this sample may be carry-over from other donors' samples. Each CDR3 is given with its conserved first and last residue. The D gene is left open where the match is weak. A clone size is listed for some rows: how often the clone was seen (once, few, many), or a class if it is expanded.

cdr3_length: 17
clone_size: NA
d_call: TRBD2
v_call: TRBV5-1
j_call: TRBJ2-2
cdr3_aa: CASSLPTSGRSSGELFF
cdr3_nt: TGCGCCAGCAGCCTACCAACTAGCGGGAGGTCATCCGGGGAGCTGTTTTTT

cdr3_length: 15
clone_size: NA
d_call: NA
v_call: TRBV7-3
j_call: TRBJ1-1
cdr3_aa: CASSLFPGENTEAFF
cdr3_nt: TGTGCCAGCAGCTTATTTCCAGGGGAGAACACTGAAGCTTTCTTT

cdr3_length: 14
clone_size: NA
d_call: TRBD2
v_call: TRBV7-2
j_call: TRBJ2-7
cdr3_aa: CASSLGTSVDEQYF
cdr3_nt: TGTGCCAGCAGCTTAGGGACTAGCGTGGACGAGCAGTACTTC

cdr3_length: 13
clone_size: NA
d_call: TRBD1
v_call: TRBV19
j_call: TRBJ1-2
cdr3_aa: CASRRTGDYGYTF
cdr3_nt: TGTGCCAGTAGAAGGACAGGGGATTATGGCTACACCTTC

cdr3_length: 12
clone_size: NA
d_call: NA
v_call: TRBV5-6
j_call: TRBJ2-1
cdr3_aa: CASSLAGNEQFF
cdr3_nt: TGTGCCAGCAGCTTGGCAGGGAATGAGCAGTTCTTC

cdr3_length: 15
clone_size: NA
d_call: NA
v_call: TRBV9
j_call: TRBJ2-5
cdr3_aa: CASSVEGGRAETQYF
cdr3_nt: TGTGCCAGCAGCGTAGAGGGGGGCCGGGCGGAGACCCAGTACTTC

cdr3_length: 16
clone_size: NA
d_call: NA
v_call: TRBV28
j_call: TRBJ1-5
cdr3_aa: CASSRPWVVGNQPQHF
cdr3_nt: TGTGCCAGCAGTCGCCCCTGGGTTGTCGGCAATCAGCCCCAGCATTTT

cdr3_length: 17
clone_size: NA
d_call: NA
v_call: TRBV4-2
j_call: TRBJ1-5
cdr3_aa: CASSQVGGIMSNQPQHF
cdr3_nt: TGTGCCAGCAGCCAAGTGGGAGGCATCATGAGCAATCAGCCCCAGCATTTT

cdr3_length: 14
clone_size: NA
d_call: NA
v_call: TRBV18
j_call: TRBJ2-7
cdr3_aa: CASSPRRESGEQYF
cdr3_nt: TGTGCCAGCTCACCCCGCAGGGAATCGGGCGAGCAGTACTTC

cdr3_length: 14
clone_size: NA
d_call: TRBD1
v_call: TRBV7-3
j_call: TRBJ1-1
cdr3_aa: CASSPTGMNTEAFF
cdr3_nt: TGTGCCAGCAGCCCGACAGGGATGAACACTGAAGCTTTCTTT

cdr3_length: 16
clone_size: few
d_call: NA
v_call: TRBV4-2
j_call: TRBJ2-3
cdr3_aa: CASSHSLAPSTDTQYF
cdr3_nt: TGTGCCAGCAGCCACTCCCTAGCGCCGAGCACAGATACGCAGTATTTT

cdr3_length: 16
clone_size: NA
d_call: TRBD2
v_call: TRBV28
j_call: TRBJ2-3
cdr3_aa: CASSQTGTRLTDTQYF
cdr3_nt: TGTGCCAGCAGCCAAACCGGGACTAGGCTTACAGATACGCAGTATTTT

cdr3_length: 18
clone_size: once
d_call: TRBD1
v_call: TRBV10-2
j_call: TRBJ1-2
cdr3_aa: CASSSRNHDGQGLSGYTF
cdr3_nt: TGCGCCAGCAGTTCTCGCAATCACGACGGACAGGGGCTTTCGGGCTACACCTTC

cdr3_length: 16
clone_size: once
d_call: NA
v_call: TRBV18
j_call: TRBJ2-1
cdr3_aa: CASSPPSLSSYNEQFF
cdr3_nt: TGTGCCAGCTCACCACCGAGCCTCAGCTCCTACAATGAGCAGTTCTTC

cdr3_length: 14
clone_size: NA
d_call: TRBD1
v_call: TRBV6-4
j_call: TRBJ1-1
cdr3_aa: CASSVSGGTTEAFF
cdr3_nt: TGTGCCAGCAGTGTTTCAGGGGGCACCACTGAAGCTTTCTTT

cdr3_length: 15
clone_size: NA
d_call: NA
v_call: TRBV30
j_call: TRBJ1-1
cdr3_aa: CAWSTRLKLNTEAFF
cdr3_nt: TGTGCCTGGAGTACACGGCTCAAGTTAAACACTGAAGCTTTCTTT

cdr3_length: 14
clone_size: few
d_call: TRBD1
v_call: TRBV18
j_call: TRBJ1-5
cdr3_aa: CASSPGQLNQPQHF
cdr3_nt: TGTGCCAGCTCACCGGGACAGCTCAATCAGCCCCAGCATTTT

cdr3_length: 13
clone_size: NA
d_call: NA
v_call: TRBV7-2
j_call: TRBJ1-2
cdr3_aa: CASSLDRQRGYTF
cdr3_nt: TGTGCCAGCAGCTTAGACAGGCAACGTGGCTACACCTTC

cdr3_length: 13
clone_size: few
d_call: NA
v_call: TRBV2
j_call: TRBJ2-5
cdr3_aa: CASSEGIQETQYF
cdr3_nt: TGTGCCAGCAGTGAGGGGATCCAAGAGACCCAGTACTTC

cdr3_length: 14
clone_size: NA
d_call: NA
v_call: TRBV11-3
j_call: TRBJ2-3
cdr3_aa: CASSLVGGTDTQYF
cdr3_nt: TGTGCCAGCAGCTTGGTGGGAGGCACAGATACGCAGTATTTT

cdr3_length: 12
clone_size: NA
d_call: NA
v_call: TRBV6-6
j_call: TRBJ2-5
cdr3_aa: CASRYGEETQYF
cdr3_nt: TGTGCCAGCAGGTACGGGGAAGAGACCCAGTACTTC

cdr3_length: 17
clone_size: NA
d_call: NA
v_call: TRBV11-3
j_call: TRBJ2-2
cdr3_aa: CASSLVSVPANTGELFF
cdr3_nt: TGTGCCAGCAGCTTGGTATCGGTTCCGGCGAACACCGGGGAGCTGTTTTTT

cdr3_length: 14
clone_size: once
d_call: TRBD2
v_call: TRBV7-6
j_call: TRBJ2-1
cdr3_aa: CASSLRGGGNEQFF
cdr3_nt: TGTGCCAGCAGCTTAAGGGGCGGGGGGAATGAGCAGTTCTTC

cdr3_length: 20
clone_size: NA
d_call: NA
v_call: TRBV5-8
j_call: TRBJ2-1
cdr3_aa: CASSLPSSPTALSSYNEQFF
cdr3_nt: TGTGCCAGCAGCTTACCTTCAAGTCCTACGGCCTTAAGCTCCTACAATGAGCAGTTCTTC

cdr3_length: 18
clone_size: once
d_call: TRBD1
v_call: TRBV11-1
j_call: TRBJ2-4
cdr3_aa: CASSQGQWGNVGKNIQYF
cdr3_nt: TGTGCCAGCAGCCAGGGACAGTGGGGCAACGTCGGCAAAAACATTCAGTACTTC

cdr3_length: 15
clone_size: once
d_call: NA
v_call: TRBV2
j_call: TRBJ1-5
cdr3_aa: CASRVIQGANQPQHF
cdr3_nt: TGTGCCAGTAGGGTCATCCAGGGAGCCAATCAGCCCCAGCATTTT

cdr3_length: 15
clone_size: NA
d_call: NA
v_call: TRBV5-1
j_call: TRBJ1-3
cdr3_aa: CASSLVVSSGNTIYF
cdr3_nt: TGCGCCAGCAGCTTGGTAGTCAGCTCTGGAAACACCATATATTTT

cdr3_length: 15
clone_size: NA
d_call: TRBD1
v_call: TRBV6-1
j_call: TRBJ1-5
cdr3_aa: CASSQQGIGNQPQHF
cdr3_nt: TGTGCCAGCAGTCAACAGGGGATAGGCAATCAGCCCCAGCATTTT

cdr3_length: 15
clone_size: NA
d_call: TRBD1
v_call: TRBV7-9
j_call: TRBJ2-5
cdr3_aa: CASSRTGTGGETQYF
cdr3_nt: TGTGCCAGCAGCCGAACCGGGACAGGGGGCGAGACCCAGTACTTC

cdr3_length: 13
clone_size: NA
d_call: TRBD1
v_call: TRBV5-1
j_call: TRBJ1-2
cdr3_aa: CASSLQGGYGYTF
cdr3_nt: TGCGCCAGCAGCTTGCAGGGGGGCTATGGCTACACCTTC

cdr3_length: 13
clone_size: NA
d_call: NA
v_call: TRBV4-2
j_call: TRBJ1-2
cdr3_aa: CASSQLTMYGYTF
cdr3_nt: TGTGCCAGCAGCCAATTGACCATGTATGGCTACACCTTC

cdr3_length: 13
clone_size: NA
d_call: NA
v_call: TRBV6-1
j_call: TRBJ2-7
cdr3_aa: CASSSGSLYEQYF
cdr3_nt: TGTGCCAGCAGCTCCGGGAGCCTATACGAGCAGTACTTC

cdr3_length: 18
clone_size: NA
d_call: TRBD1
v_call: TRBV19
j_call: TRBJ1-4
cdr3_aa: CASSIIPGQGTTNEKLFF
cdr3_nt: TGTGCCAGTAGTATAATACCGGGACAGGGAACAACTAATGAAAAACTGTTTTTT

cdr3_length: 13
clone_size: NA
d_call: NA
v_call: TRBV6-1
j_call: TRBJ1-2
cdr3_aa: CASRSSEPYGYTF
cdr3_nt: TGTGCCAGCAGGTCCAGTGAGCCCTATGGCTACACCTTC

cdr3_length: 16
clone_size: NA
d_call: NA
v_call: TRBV5-1
j_call: TRBJ2-2
cdr3_aa: CASTQERRANTGELFF
cdr3_nt: TGCGCCAGCACCCAGGAACGGAGGGCGAACACCGGGGAGCTGTTTTTT

cdr3_length: 15
clone_size: NA
d_call: NA
v_call: TRBV7-8
j_call: TRBJ2-7
cdr3_aa: CASSLGRLKRVEQYF
cdr3_nt: TGTGCCAGCAGCTTAGGGCGACTCAAGAGGGTCGAGCAGTACTTC

cdr3_length: 16
clone_size: NA
d_call: TRBD1
v_call: TRBV7-9
j_call: TRBJ2-4
cdr3_aa: CASSSTRGTGENIQYF
cdr3_nt: TGTGCCAGCAGCTCCACCCGCGGGACAGGGGAAAACATTCAGTACTTC

cdr3_length: 13
clone_size: NA
d_call: NA
v_call: TRBV7-3
j_call: TRBJ2-1
cdr3_aa: CASSLGAVNEQFF
cdr3_nt: TGTGCCAGCAGCTTAGGGGCGGTTAATGAGCAGTTCTTC

cdr3_length: 13
clone_size: NA
d_call: NA
v_call: TRBV2
j_call: TRBJ2-7
cdr3_aa: CASTGTYLYEQYF
cdr3_nt: TGTGCCAGCACCGGGACCTACTTATACGAGCAGTACTTC

cdr3_length: 22
clone_size: NA
d_call: NA
v_call: TRBV12-5
j_call: TRBJ2-7
cdr3_aa: CASGLVDGHVGGFTRLSYEQYF
cdr3_nt: TGTGCTAGTGGTTTGGTAGATGGGCATGTAGGCGGGTTTACGCGGCTGTCCTACGAGCAGTACTTC

cdr3_length: 15
clone_size: NA
d_call: NA
v_call: TRBV27
j_call: TRBJ2-7
cdr3_aa: CASKQALKGWYEQYF
cdr3_nt: TGTGCCAGCAAGCAGGCCCTTAAGGGATGGTACGAGCAGTACTTC

cdr3_length: 13
clone_size: NA
d_call: NA
v_call: TRBV7-3
j_call: TRBJ2-1
cdr3_aa: CASSLQDHNEQFF
cdr3_nt: TGTGCCAGCAGCTTACAGGATCACAATGAGCAGTTCTTC

cdr3_length: 12
clone_size: NA
d_call: NA
v_call: TRBV30
j_call: TRBJ1-4
cdr3_aa: CARGGSDEKLFF
cdr3_nt: TGTGCCCGTGGCGGCTCGGATGAAAAACTGTTTTTT

cdr3_length: 15
clone_size: NA
d_call: NA
v_call: TRBV4-1
j_call: TRBJ1-2
cdr3_aa: CASSQGVRGIYGYTF
cdr3_nt: TGCGCCAGCAGCCAAGGAGTTAGGGGTATCTATGGCTACACCTTC

cdr3_length: 17
clone_size: NA
d_call: TRBD2
v_call: TRBV7-2
j_call: TRBJ2-1
cdr3_aa: CASSLNFRGRAWNEQFF
cdr3_nt: TGTGCCAGCAGCTTAAACTTTCGCGGGAGGGCCTGGAATGAGCAGTTCTTC

cdr3_length: 15
clone_size: NA
d_call: NA
v_call: TRBV5-1
j_call: TRBJ2-7
cdr3_aa: CASSLHAGASGEQYF
cdr3_nt: TGCGCCAGCAGCTTGCATGCGGGGGCCTCCGGCGAGCAGTACTTC

cdr3_length: 12
clone_size: NA
d_call: NA
v_call: TRBV5-1
j_call: TRBJ1-2
cdr3_aa: CASRENEGGYTF
cdr3_nt: TGCGCCAGCCGCGAAAATGAGGGTGGCTACACCTTC